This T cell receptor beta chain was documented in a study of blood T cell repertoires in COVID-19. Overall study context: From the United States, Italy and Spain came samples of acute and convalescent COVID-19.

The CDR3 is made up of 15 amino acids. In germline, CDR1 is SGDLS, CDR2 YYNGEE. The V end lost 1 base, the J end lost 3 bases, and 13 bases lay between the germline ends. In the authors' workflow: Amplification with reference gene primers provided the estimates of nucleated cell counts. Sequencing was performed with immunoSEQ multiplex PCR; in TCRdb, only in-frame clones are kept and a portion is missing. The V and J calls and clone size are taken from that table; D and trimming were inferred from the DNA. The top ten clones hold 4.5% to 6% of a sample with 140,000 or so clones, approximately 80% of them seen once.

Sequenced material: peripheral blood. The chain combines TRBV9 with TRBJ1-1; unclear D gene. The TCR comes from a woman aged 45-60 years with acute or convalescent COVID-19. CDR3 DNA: TGTGCCAGCAGCGTACATCCCAGAGAGGACACTGAAGCTTTCTTT. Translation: CASSVHPREDTEAFF.